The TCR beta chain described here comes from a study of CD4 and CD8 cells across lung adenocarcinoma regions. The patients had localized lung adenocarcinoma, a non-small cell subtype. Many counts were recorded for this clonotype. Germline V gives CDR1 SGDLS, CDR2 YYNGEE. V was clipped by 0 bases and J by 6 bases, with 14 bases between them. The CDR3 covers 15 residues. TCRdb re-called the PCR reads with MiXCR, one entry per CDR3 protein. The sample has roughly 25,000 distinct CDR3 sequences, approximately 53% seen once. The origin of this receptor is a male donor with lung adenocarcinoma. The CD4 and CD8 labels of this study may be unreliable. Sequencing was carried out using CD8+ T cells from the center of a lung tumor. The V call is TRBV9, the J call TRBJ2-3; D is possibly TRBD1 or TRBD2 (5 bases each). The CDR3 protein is CASSVGGSGIDTQYF. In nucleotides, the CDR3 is TGTGCCAGCAGCGTAGGGGGGTCAGGGATCGATACGCAGTATTTT.